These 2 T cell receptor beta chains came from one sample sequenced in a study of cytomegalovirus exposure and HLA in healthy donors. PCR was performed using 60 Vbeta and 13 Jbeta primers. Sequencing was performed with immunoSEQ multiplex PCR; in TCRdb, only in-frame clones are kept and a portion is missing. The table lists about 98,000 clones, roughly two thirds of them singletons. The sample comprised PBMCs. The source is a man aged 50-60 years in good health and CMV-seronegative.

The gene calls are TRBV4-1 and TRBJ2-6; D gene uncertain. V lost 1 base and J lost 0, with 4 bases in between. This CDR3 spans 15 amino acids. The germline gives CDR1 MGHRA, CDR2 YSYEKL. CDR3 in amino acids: CASSQVLSGANVLTF. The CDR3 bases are TGCGCCAGCAGCCAAGTCCTCTCTGGGGCCAACGTCCTGACTTTC.

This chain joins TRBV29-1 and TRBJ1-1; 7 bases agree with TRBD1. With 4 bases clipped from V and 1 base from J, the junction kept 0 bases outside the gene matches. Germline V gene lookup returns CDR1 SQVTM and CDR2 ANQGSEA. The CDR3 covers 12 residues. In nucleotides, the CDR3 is TGCAGCGTTGGGACAGGGAACACTGAAGCTTTCTTT. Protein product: CSVGTGNTEAFF.